A single sample gave rise to the 18 T cell receptor beta chains below, sequenced in a study of CD8 T cells in ankylosing spondylitis. Study conclusions and caveats: What appeared characteristic of ankylosing spondylitis blood was a TCR beta motif of seven to nine highly homologous variants.

Antigens of these TCRs are unknown. One entry per CDR3 protein, called by TCRdb with MiXCR from the 5' RACE reads. The profile shows 750,000 to 850,000 distinct CDR3 sequences, approximately 12% of them singletons. Specimen: blood, either unsorted or a sorted T cell fraction (not recorded which). Receptors were obtained from a male donor with ankylosing spondylitis.

The V and J genes are TRBV7-2 and TRBJ1-4; D is unresolved. V lost 5 bases, J lost 7 bases, and 11 bases lay in between. The CDR3 spans 13 residues. Germline lookup yields CDR1 SGHTA and CDR2 FQGNSA. CDR3 DNA: TGTGCCAGCAGCGGTTCCCTGACTGAAAAACTGTTTTTT. It codes for CASSGSLTEKLFF.

This clonotype was observed many times. J is TRBJ1-1 and V is TRBV6-5; 7 bases agree with TRBD1. J gave up 0 bases and V 6 bases, and 4 bases lay outside the gene matches. Germline loops: CDR1 MNHEY, CDR2 SVGAGI. CDR3 size: 14 residues. The CDR3 nucleotides are TGTGCCAGCAGATACAGGGGACTGAACACTGAAGCTTTCTTT. Encoded protein: CASRYRGLNTEAFF.

This clonotype was seen only a few times. V is TRBV2 and J is TRBJ1-1; 7 bases align to TRBD1. With 5 bases clipped from V and 4 bases from J, the junction kept 10 bases outside the gene matches. The germline V gene encodes CDR1 SNHLY and CDR2 FYNNEI. This CDR3 is 15 amino acids long. The CDR3 bases are TGTGCCAGCAGTTTTGGACAGGCTGGGGGCACTGAAGCTTTCTTT. It encodes CASSFGQAGGTEAFF.

This clonotype has more than one count but fewer than ten. V usage is TRBV7-3 and J usage is TRBJ2-1; 7 bases align to TRBD1. The germline V gene has CDR1 SGHTA and CDR2 FQGTGA. J lost 4 bases, V lost 6 bases, and 9 bases had no gene match. The CDR3 covers 15 residues. The DNA for the CDR3 is TGTGCCAGCAGTTCCGAGACAGGGCTGTACAATGAGCAGTTCTTC. Translated, it gives CASSSETGLYNEQFF.

This clonotype showed up many times. The gene calls are TRBV12-3 or TRBV12-4 and TRBJ2-7, with a tentative D call TRBD1 (7 bases). The CDR3 runs 16 residues. Trimming took off 5 bases at V and 2 bases at J, with 19 bases between the two ends. The CDR3 reads CASSPFGGGHAYEQYF. CDR3 DNA sequence: TGTGCCAGCAGTCCCTTCGGAGGGGGCCACGCCTACGAGCAGTACTTC.

This clonotype appeared a few times. The J gene is TRBJ1-5, the V gene TRBV20-1; no definite D call. The CDR3 sequence is 12 residues long. Germline CDR1 and CDR2: DFQATT and SNEGSKA (reference sequence). Between the trimmed V and J ends, which lost 4 bases and 4 bases, there was a span of 8 bases. CDR3 in amino acids: CSAKQPNQPQHF. In nucleotides, the CDR3 is TGCAGTGCTAAACAACCGAATCAGCCCCAGCATTTT.

This clonotype showed up just a few times. V is TRBV21-1 and J is TRBJ2-3. TRBV21-1 is tagged as a pseudogene. This CDR3 spans 12 amino acids. CDR3 protein: CASSKVQDTQYF. The CDR3 bases are TGTGCCAGCAGCAAAGTCCAAGATACGCAGTATTTT.

The rearrangement joins TRBV6-1 to TRBJ1-1; no clear D. Deletions cut 4 bases from V and 3 bases from J, with 12 bases between. The germline CDR1 and CDR2 sequences are MNHNS and SASEGT. The CDR3 has 14 amino acids. The CDR3 DNA is TGTGCCAGCAGTGTTGGTTCCGGATACACTGAAGCTTTCTTT. It encodes CASSVGSGYTEAFF.

This chain joins TRBV11-2 and TRBJ2-1; D not resolved. The CDR3 has 14 residues. The V end lost 1 base, the J end lost 5 bases, and 9 bases lay between the germline ends. Germline CDR1 is SGHAT and CDR2 is FQNNGV. The CDR3 coding sequence is TGTGCCAGCAGCTTAGGCCGAAGAGACAATGAGCAGTTCTTC. Its protein product is CASSLGRRDNEQFF.

A few counts support this clonotype. This rearrangement joins TRBV5-1 to TRBJ2-5, with 11 bases that match TRBD2. The length of the CDR3 is 15 residues. The germline V gene has CDR1 SGHRS and CDR2 YFSETQ. Trimming removed 2 bases from V and 1 base from J; junction bases left unmatched: 1. The CDR3: CASSFGLAGQETQYF. The CDR3 DNA sequence: TGCGCCAGCAGCTTCGGACTAGCGGGCCAAGAGACCCAGTACTTC.

This clonotype was counted a few times. The V gene is TRBV20-1, the J gene TRBJ2-1; D could derive from TRBD1 or TRBD2 (5 bases each). Trimming took off 1 base at V and 9 bases at J, with 16 bases between the two ends. The CDR3 has 14 amino acids. Germline V gene lookup returns CDR1 DFQATT and CDR2 SNEGSKA (reference sequence). The CDR3 loop is CSARAGHSSGEQFF. Written as DNA, the CDR3 is TGCAGTGCTAGAGCGGGGCACTCCTCGGGTGAGCAGTTCTTC.

Judged by abundance, this clonotype is medium-sized. This rearrangement joins TRBV20-1 to TRBJ1-2; TRBD1 might be the D (5 bases). This CDR3 spans 13 amino acids. Germline values: CDR1 DFQATT, CDR2 SNEGSKA (reference sequence). Trimming left V 6 bases short and J 8 bases short, with 19 bases between. DNA for the CDR3: TGCAGTGCCCCCGTCGGGGGGTTAGAAGGCTACACCTTC. As protein: CSAPVGGLEGYTF.

This clonotype was detected ten times or more. The gene calls are TRBV29-1 and TRBJ2-7; the match to TRBD2 covers 7 bases. Germline V lookup: CDR1 SQVTM, CDR2 ANQGSEA. This CDR3 region has 13 residues. The trim removed 3 bases at V and 6 bases at J, leaving 8 bases unmatched. The CDR3 loop reads CSVDGTGGSEQYF. CDR3 bases: TGCAGCGTTGACGGCACGGGGGGAAGCGAGCAGTACTTC.

This clonotype was recorded many times. J is TRBJ1-2 and V is TRBV24-1; the match to TRBD1 covers 7 bases. Per germline, CDR1 KGHDR and CDR2 SFDVKD. J was trimmed by 8 bases and V by 3 bases; bases with no gene match: 8. There are 14 residues in the CDR3. CDR3 sequence: CATSDPGGAKGYTF. The CDR3 region has the DNA TGTGCCACCAGTGATCCAGGGGGGGCGAAGGGCTACACCTTC.

The sample holds a few counts of this clonotype. The chain uses TRBV12-3 or TRBV12-4 and TRBJ2-7, with D perhaps TRBD1 or TRBD2 (6 bases each). This CDR3 spans 14 amino acids. V was cut by 2 bases and J by 7 bases, with 15 bases left in between. The CDR3 DNA sequence: TGTGCCAGCAGTTTAACAGGGTGGGGGGTGGAGCAGTACTTC. Its protein is CASSLTGWGVEQYF.

This clonotype was seen at least ten times. The chain joins TRBV5-1 to TRBJ2-3; perhaps TRBD2 as D (5 bases). V shed 6 bases and J shed 3 bases, with 11 bases lying between them. Germline CDR1 reads SGHRS; CDR2 reads YFSETQ. The length of the CDR3 is 13 residues. CDR3: CASTLEGTDTQYF. In nucleotides, the CDR3 is TGCGCCAGCACCCTAGAGGGAACAGATACGCAGTATTTT.

This clonotype was detected only a few times. The chain uses TRBV20-1 and TRBJ2-7, with TRBD1 matching 7 bases. Looked up from germline, CDR1 is DFQATT and CDR2 is SNEGSKA (reference sequence). The CDR3 has 15 residues. The V segment lost 4 bases and the J segment 0 bases; nucleotides outside the gene matches: 9. The CDR3 spells CSAMAGTVNSYEQYF. CDR3 in DNA: TGCAGTGCTATGGCCGGGACAGTAAACTCCTACGAGCAGTACTTC.

This clonotype was detected only a few times. CDR3: CASSQAVYSSYEQYF. CDR3 coding DNA: TGCGCCAGCAGCCAAGCGGTATACAGCTCCTACGAGCAGTACTTC. The chain joins TRBV4-1 to TRBJ2-7; D gene unclear. Germline loops: CDR1 MGHRA, CDR2 YSYEKL. This CDR3 has 15 residues. Trimming took 1 base from V and 0 from J, leaving 10 bases between them.